This T cell receptor beta chain was obtained from a study of T cell responses to AZD1222 COVID-19 vaccine. Study-level background: Second-dose intervals of approximately 4 or approximately 12 weeks were pooled. Study-level results: Sampled repertoires all dated from after the peak T cell response. Targets within unmutated variant regions were reportedly found for nearly half of spike-specific TCRs.

Generated by immunoSEQ multiplex PCR, the TCRdb table keeps only in-frame clones and is missing some. The data contain 110,000 or so clones, 80% to 90% of them seen just once; the ten biggest clones take up less than 10%. Points on this clone: As yet, its antigen is unknown.

Sequenced here: peripheral blood, sampled on day 0 of AZD1222 vaccination. The TCR originated in an adult in good health.

CDR3 loop: CASIGEGKNYPDEQYF. DNA of the CDR3: TGTGCCAGTATCGGGGAGGGGAAAAATTACCCCGACGAGCAGTACTTC. The chain links TRBV19 to TRBJ2-7; 7 bases align to TRBD2. The CDR3 length is 16 residues. The germline gives CDR1 LNHDA, CDR2 SQIVND (reference sequence). After removal of 7 bases from V and 5 bases from J, the junction contained 17 bases not matched to a gene.